This passage covers 16 T cell receptor beta chains from one sample sequenced in a study of identical twins (dated by TCRdb to between 2015 and 2016). The method was 5' RACE. For sequencing, an Illumina HiSeq 2000 was employed. The raw public data were reprocessed by TCRdb itself: fastp quality trimming at Q25, MiXCR clonotype calling, in-frame beta chains only. CDR3 protein duplicates are merged, each entry listing the most common genes and DNA. For this sample the table gives about 340,000 distinct CDR3 sequences, of which 7% to 9.5% were detected only once. The top ten clonotypes cover roughly 9% of the sample. Sequenced: naive T cells sorted from blood. The cell subset or site label corresponds to: cells isolated with a human naive T-cell isolation kit. The receptors originated from a woman in her fifties or sixties in good health.

This clonotype was recorded many times. The chain employs TRBV5-1 and TRBJ2-3, with TRBD2 identical over 7 bases. The germline V gene encodes CDR1 SGHRS and CDR2 YFSETQ. The CDR3 loop spans 16 amino acids. Unmatched junction bases numbered 5, after V lost 0 bases and J lost 1 base. The CDR3 sequence: CASSLGLAVGTDTQYF. The CDR3 coding sequence is TGCGCCAGCAGCTTGGGTCTAGCGGTAGGCACAGATACGCAGTATTTT.

This clonotype was seen a few times. The chain has TRBV11-2 and TRBJ2-1; 10 bases align to TRBD2. This CDR3 is built from 15 residues. Trimming cost V 5 bases and J 8 bases; bases outside gene matches: 9. Germline CDR1 and CDR2: SGHAT and FQNNGV. Written as DNA, the CDR3 is TGTGCCAGCAGCCTTGAGCGGGGGGGTGGGCATGAGCAGTTCTTC. It is translated as CASSLERGGGHEQFF.

This clonotype was counted many times. The V gene is TRBV3-1, the J gene TRBJ2-1; TRBD2 matches at 8 bases. Germline V gives CDR1 LGHDT, CDR2 YNNKEL (reference sequence). V gave up 1 base and J gave up 2 bases; unmatched junction bases: 7. This CDR3 contains 17 residues. CDR3 protein: CASSQVAGTRAYNEQFF. Written as DNA, the CDR3 is TGTGCCAGCAGCCAAGTGGCCGGGACTAGAGCCTACAATGAGCAGTTCTTC.

The sample holds a few counts of this clonotype. The rearrangement uses TRBV24-1 and TRBJ1-5; tentatively, D is TRBD1 (6 bases). Germline CDR1 and CDR2: KGHDR and SFDVKD. The CDR3 is 16 residues long. V gave up 6 bases and J gave up 5 bases, with 19 bases separating them. The DNA of the CDR3 is TGTGCCACCAGTCACTCACCGGGACAAATTTATCAGCCCCAGCATTTT. Amino acid sequence: CATSHSPGQIYQPQHF.

A remark on this clonotype: One base away lies a much larger clone, so this may be a sequencing read error. The chain joins TRBV5-1 to TRBJ2-1; D remains ambiguous. Germline V lookup: CDR1 SGHRS, CDR2 YFSETQ. This CDR3 is built from 13 residues. The CDR3 region is CASILVAGNEQFF. The CDR3 coding sequence is TGCGCCAGCATCTTGGTTGCCGGCAATGAGCAGTTCTTC. Using reference TRBV5-1 and TRBJ2-1 for the parts outside the CDR3, the full variable domain is KAGVTQTPRYLIKTRGQQVTLSCSPISGHRSVSWYQQTPGQGLQFLFEYFSETQRNKGNFPGRFSGRQFSNSRSEMNVSTLELGDSALYLCASILVAGNEQFFGPGTRLTVL.

The chain carries TRBV12-5 and TRBJ2-1, with D perhaps matching TRBD2 (6 bases). Looked up from germline, CDR1 is LGHNT and CDR2 is FRNRAP. This CDR3 comprises 12 residues. The V and J ends lost 10 bases and 9 bases respectively, with 16 bases between them. This CDR3 is CATAGADPEQFF. Written as DNA, the CDR3 is TGTGCTACAGCGGGTGCAGACCCTGAGCAGTTCTTC.

This clonotype has ten or more counts. The V gene is TRBV29-1, the J gene TRBJ2-3, with D possibly being TRBD1 (5 bases). With 6 bases removed from V and 2 bases from J, the gap between germline ends came to 12 bases. Germline CDR1 and CDR2: SQVTM and ANQGSEA. The CDR3 extends over 13 amino acids. The CDR3 DNA reads TGCAGCGTCCGACAGATCCACACAGATACGCAGTATTTT. Residues: CSVRQIHTDTQYF.

This clonotype has only a few counts. This chain links TRBV20-1 with TRBJ2-7, with 10 bases lining up with TRBD2. The CDR3 has 14 residues. V gave up 4 bases and J gave up 0 bases; unmatched junction bases: 3. The germline V gene encodes CDR1 DFQATT and CDR2 SNEGSKA (reference sequence). The DNA for the CDR3 is TGCAGTGCTACTAGCGGGGGAAGCTCCTACGAGCAGTACGTC. This sequence encodes CSATSGGSSYEQYV.

The chain joins TRBV15 to TRBJ1-1; no clear D. The CDR3 totals 11 residues. The germline V and J ends were trimmed by 6 bases and 3 bases, with 5 bases remaining between them. Per the germline V gene, CDR1 is LNHNV and CDR2 is YYDKDF (reference sequence). The CDR3 protein is CATRRDTEAFF. Here the CDR3 DNA reads TGTGCCACCAGGCGTGACACTGAAGCTTTCTTT.

The rearrangement joins TRBV15 to TRBJ1-1; D call uncertain. V was cut by 5 bases and J by 3 bases, with 4 bases left in between. Germline V gives CDR1 LNHNV, CDR2 YYDKDF (reference sequence). CDR3 length: 11 residues. CDR3 in amino acids: CATSGDTEAFF. As DNA, the CDR3 is TGTGCCACCAGCGGGGACACTGAAGCTTTCTTT.

The J gene is TRBJ1-5, the V gene TRBV7-9; 7 nucleotides match TRBD1. The CDR3 runs to 15 residues. Unmatched junction bases numbered 7, after V lost 6 bases and J lost 2 bases. From germline, CDR1 is SEHNR and CDR2 FQNEAQ (reference sequence). CDR3 nucleotide sequence: TGTGCCAGCAGTCTGGGACAGACAGGCAATCAGCCCCAGCATTTT. Translation: CASSLGQTGNQPQHF.

V is TRBV5-1 and J is TRBJ2-1; 9 bases fit TRBD2. Losses at the gene ends were 2 bases for V and 3 bases for J; bases not matched to a gene: 6. CDR1 is SGHRS and CDR2 is YFSETQ in the germline V gene. The CDR3 has 16 residues. The CDR3 nucleotides are TGCGCCAGCAGCTTAAGGCCAGCGGGAGGCTACAATGAGCAGTTCTTC. Translation: CASSLRPAGGYNEQFF.

This clonotype occurred a few times. This sequence joins TRBV12-3 or TRBV12-4 and TRBJ1-2; D is unresolved. This CDR3 contains 14 residues. With 5 bases removed from V and 8 bases from J, the gap between germline ends came to 18 bases. This CDR3 reads CASSPYHTIGGYTF. Written as DNA, the CDR3 is TGTGCCAGCAGTCCCTACCACACTATCGGCGGCTACACCTTC.

J is TRBJ2-5 and V is TRBV20-1; 8 bases match TRBD1. V shed 2 bases, J shed 8 bases, and the junction held 4 bases outside the gene matches. Germline lookup yields CDR1 DFQATT and CDR2 SNEGSKA (reference sequence). The CDR3 has 12 residues. The CDR3 DNA is TGCAGTGCTAGACGGACAGGGAACACCCAGTACTTC. Its protein product is CSARRTGNTQYF.

This clonotype was seen ten or more times. The rearrangement joins TRBV4-1 to TRBJ1-1; possible D gene TRBD1, 6 bases. CDR1 and CDR2 (germline): MGHRA, YSYEKL. This CDR3 spans 12 amino acids. V lost 4 bases and J 7 bases, leaving 10 bases between the germline ends. CDR3 DNA: TGCGCCAGCAGCCTAACAGGGTATGAAGCTTTCTTT. Translation: CASSLTGYEAFF.

This clonotype came up many times. The J gene is TRBJ2-2, the V gene TRBV20-1; D might be TRBD1 (6 bases). This CDR3 is built from 16 residues. CDR1 is DFQATT and CDR2 is SNEGSKA in the germline V gene (reference sequence). V lost 0 bases to trimming and J lost 6 bases, with 17 bases between them. CDR3 protein: CSARDPRAGESGELFF. The CDR3 nucleotides read TGCAGTGCTAGAGACCCCCGAGCAGGGGAATCCGGGGAGCTGTTTTTT.